Listed below are T cell receptor beta chains from one sample, sequenced in a study of T cell responses to AZD1222 COVID-19 vaccine. The data were produced by immunoSEQ multiplex PCR, yet TCRdb's version contains in-frame clones alone and is incomplete. The table lists under 150,000 clones, around 93% of them singletons. Source: peripheral blood, taken on day 0 of AZD1222 vaccination. All receptors derive from an adult in good health. Both conserved end residues are part of each CDR3. Fields, in order: V gene, D gene, J gene, clone size, CDR3 protein, CDR3 DNA. D genes are given only for firm matches. Only part of the rows carry a size: once, few, many, or a class if the clone is expanded.

>TRBV5-8|NA|TRBJ1-4|once
CASSLRQLNEKLFF
TGTGCCAGCAGCTTGCGCCAGCTTAATGAAAAACTGTTTTTT
>TRBV4-3|NA|TRBJ1-1|NA
CASSPFLENTEAFF
NA
>TRBV6-2/TRBV6-3|NA|TRBJ2-3|NA
CASSAARLTLRTDTQYF
TGTGCCAGCAGTGCTGCAAGACTAACCCTTCGGACAGATACGCAGTATTTT
>TRBV11-2|TRBD1|TRBJ2-5|NA
CASSLWYATGGYQETQYF
TGTGCCAGCAGCTTATGGTATGCGACAGGGGGCTACCAAGAGACCCAGTACTTC
>TRBV13|NA|TRBJ2-3|NA
CASSRRQASTDTQYF
TGTGCCAGCAGCCGGAGACAGGCTAGCACAGATACGCAGTATTTT
>TRBV6-7|NA|TRBJ1-6|NA
CASTPGSPLHF
TGTGCCAGCACCCCCGGTTCACCCCTCCACTTT
>TRBV27|TRBD2|TRBJ2-3|NA
CASSPNRLAGGSDTQYF
TGTGCCAGCAGCCCCAATAGACTAGCGGGAGGATCAGATACGCAGTATTTT
>TRBV2|NA|TRBJ2-2|NA
CATKGRGGTGELFF
TGTGCCACAAAGGGCAGGGGCGGCACCGGGGAGCTGTTTTTT
>TRBV9|NA|TRBJ2-1|once
CASSGNEQFF
TGTGCCAGCAGCGGAAATGAGCAGTTCTTC
>TRBV3-1/TRBV3-2|TRBD2|TRBJ2-7|NA
CASSRLGSTSGPAYEQYF
TGTGCCAGCAGCCGCTTAGGGTCGACTAGCGGGCCTGCCTACGAGCAGTACTTC
>TRBV27|NA|TRBJ2-7|NA
CASSFASVSYEQYF
TGTGCCAGCAGTTTCGCCAGCGTGTCCTACGAGCAGTACTTC
>TRBV28|NA|TRBJ2-3|NA
CASNRITDTQYF
TGTGCCAGCAACAGAATCACAGATACGCAGTATTTT
>TRBV12-5|NA|TRBJ2-7|NA
CASGLVVGKYF
TGTGCTAGTGGTTTGGTAGTGGGGAAGTACTTC
>TRBV5-1|NA|TRBJ2-1|NA
CASSLGSRSYNEQFF
TGCGCCAGCAGCTTGGGATCTAGGTCCTACAATGAGCAGTTCTTC
>TRBV10-3|NA|TRBJ2-7|NA
CAIRGRGEAAYEQYF
TGTGCCATCCGTGGCAGGGGGGAAGCGGCGTACGAGCAGTACTTC
>TRBV3-1/TRBV3-2|TRBD1|TRBJ2-7|NA
CASSYDRGYEQYF
TGTGCCAGCAGTTATGACAGGGGTTACGAGCAGTACTTC
>TRBV11-3|NA|TRBJ1-1|NA
CASNSGRVTEAFF
TGTGCCAGCAACTCGGGTAGAGTCACTGAAGCTTTCTTT
>TRBV7-2|NA|TRBJ1-1|NA
CASSLVGEVGTEAFF
TGTGCCAGCAGCTTAGTGGGGGAAGTGGGCACTGAAGCTTTCTTT
>TRBV7-3|NA|TRBJ1-1|once
CASSLSPRDPVTEAFF
TGTGCCAGCAGCTTAAGTCCCAGGGACCCGGTAACCGAAGCTTTCTTT
>TRBV19|NA|TRBJ1-3|NA
CASSPPGGNTIYF
TGTGCCAGTAGCCCTCCGGGTGGAAACACCATATATTTT
>TRBV7-9|NA|TRBJ1-1|NA
CASSSRSQGNTEAFF
TGTGCCAGCAGCTCGCGTTCCCAGGGGAACACTGAAGCTTTCTTT
>TRBV28|NA|TRBJ1-5|NA
CASSSGDPNSNQPQHF
TGTGCCAGCAGTTCGGGGGACCCCAATAGCAATCAGCCCCAGCATTTT
>TRBV11-3|TRBD1|TRBJ1-1|once
CASRGAGGTEAFF
TGTGCCAGCAGGGGGGCAGGGGGAACTGAAGCTTTCTTT
>TRBV2|NA|TRBJ1-2|once
CASSEEGPYGYTF
TGTGCCAGCAGTGAGGAGGGCCCCTATGGCTACACCTTC
>TRBV24-1|NA|TRBJ2-7|NA
CATSDFNSYEQYF
TGTGCCACCAGTGATTTCAACTCCTACGAGCAGTACTTC
>TRBV10-1|NA|TRBJ2-2|once
CASATRTGGELFF
TGCGCCAGCGCCACTAGAACGGGGGGGGAGCTGTTTTTT
>TRBV10-2|NA|TRBJ2-1|NA
CAGRGASYNEQFF
TGCGCCGGCCGGGGGGCCTCCTACAATGAGCAGTTCTTC
>TRBV19|NA|TRBJ2-1|few
CASSLTPGFSEQFF
TGTGCCAGTAGTCTCACCCCAGGGTTTAGTGAGCAGTTCTTC
>TRBV6-5|NA|TRBJ2-1|NA
CASSYSRDEQFF
TGTGCCAGCAGTTACTCAAGAGATGAGCAGTTCTTC
>TRBV5-1|TRBD1|TRBJ1-1|NA
CASSRDRVVLNTEAFF
TGCGCCAGCAGCAGGGACAGGGTTGTTTTGAACACTGAAGCTTTCTTT
>TRBV5-6|NA|TRBJ2-3|NA
CASSLMGARYF
TGTGCCAGCAGCTTGATGGGGGCCCGGTATTTT
>TRBV4-1|NA|TRBJ1-1|NA
CASSQDRRGDTEAFF
TGCGCCAGCAGCCAAGATCGGCGAGGGGACACTGAAGCTTTCTTT
>TRBV2|TRBD2|TRBJ2-1|NA
CAGKKERGANEQFF
TGTGCCGGTAAAAAGGAGCGGGGGGCGAATGAGCAGTTCTTC
>TRBV5-4|NA|TRBJ2-1|NA
CASSVDSSYNEQFF
TGTGCCAGCAGCGTCGACTCGTCCTACAATGAGCAGTTCTTC
>TRBV28|NA|TRBJ1-1|NA
CASSSPGRNTEAFF
TGTGCCAGCAGTTCCCCCGGGCGGAACACTGAAGCTTTCTTT
>TRBV28|TRBD1|TRBJ1-1|NA
CASSSHRGLMNTEAFF
TGTGCCAGCAGTTCGCACAGGGGACTAATGAACACTGAAGCTTTCTTT
>TRBV10-3|TRBD1|TRBJ1-5|once
CAISQGARQPQHF
TGTGCCATCAGCCAGGGGGCGCGTCAGCCCCAGCATTTT
>TRBV28|NA|TRBJ2-7|NA
CASSLTYEQYF
TGTGCCAGCAGTTTAACCTACGAGCAGTACTTC
>TRBV2|NA|TRBJ1-6|NA
CASSQNNSPLHF
TGTGCCAGCAGCCAAAATAATTCACCCCTCCACTTT
>TRBV6-2/TRBV6-3|NA|TRBJ2-7|once
CASSSPRDFPYEQYF
TGTGCCAGCAGTTCCCCTCGGGATTTTCCCTACGAGCAGTACTTC
>TRBV30|NA|TRBJ2-1|once
CAWNNWGNEQFF
TGTGCCTGGAATAACTGGGGAAATGAGCAGTTCTTC
>TRBV3-1/TRBV3-2|NA|TRBJ2-7|NA
CASSHPGEYYEQYF
TGTGCCAGCAGTCACCCCGGAGAGTACTACGAGCAGTACTTC
>TRBV10-3|TRBD2|TRBJ2-3|NA
CAINFGRDTDTQYF
TGTGCCATCAACTTCGGGAGGGACACAGATACGCAGTATTTT
>TRBV2|TRBD2|TRBJ2-1|NA
CASSEGLGGGTYNEQFF
TGTGCCAGCAGTGAAGGGCTCGGCGGGGGGACATACAATGAGCAGTTCTTC
>TRBV5-1|TRBD2|TRBJ2-3|once
CASRTGGPSDTQYF
TGCGCCAGCCGGACGGGGGGGCCCTCAGATACGCAGTATTTT
>TRBV25-1|NA|TRBJ2-7|NA
CASRSATIYEQYF
TGTGCCAGCCGATCGGCCACCATCTACGAGCAGTACTTC
>TRBV9|NA|TRBJ1-2|NA
CASSGLGRLYGYTF
TGTGCCAGCAGCGGACTGGGACGGCTCTATGGCTACACCTTC
>TRBV2|NA|TRBJ1-2|NA
CASSEEGSYGYTF
TGTGCCAGCAGTGAGGAGGGGAGCTATGGCTACACCTTC
>TRBV24-1|TRBD2|TRBJ2-1|few
CATSGGSGSYNEQFF
TGTGCCACCAGTGGAGGTAGCGGGAGCTACAATGAGCAGTTCTTC
>TRBV7-8|TRBD1|TRBJ2-5|once
CASSIHRGGETQYF
TGTGCCAGCAGCATACACAGGGGCGGGGAGACCCAGTACTTC
>TRBV28|NA|TRBJ1-2|NA
CASSLRVGGYTF
TGTGCCAGCAGTTTAAGAGTTGGTGGCTACACCTTC
>TRBV5-1|NA|TRBJ1-2|NA
CASSLNGGPYGYTF
TGCGCCAGCAGCTTGAACGGGGGCCCCTATGGCTACACCTTC
>TRBV5-3|NA|TRBJ2-2|NA
CARSLVPAAQAGELFF
TGTGCCAGAAGCTTGGTCCCAGCGGCCCAAGCCGGGGAGCTGTTTTTT
>TRBV6-5|TRBD2|TRBJ2-3|NA
CASSSHSGSGSDTQYF
TGTGCCAGCAGTTCCCATAGCGGGAGTGGCTCAGATACGCAGTATTTT
>TRBV27|NA|TRBJ1-5|NA
CASSLSAGNQPQHF
TGTGCCAGCAGTTTATCGGCGGGCAATCAGCCCCAGCATTTT
>TRBV18|TRBD1|TRBJ2-3|NA
CASSRTGPRDTQYF
TGTGCCAGCTCTCGGACAGGCCCAAGAGATACGCAGTATTTT